This is a list of T cell receptor beta chains from one sample in a study of graft-versus-host responses after intestinal transplantation. The assay was immunoSEQ multiplex PCR, and TCRdb's table has in-frame clones only and misses some. The table records some 110,000 clones, 75% to 95% of them present only once. Antigens for these TCRs are unknown. The sequences come from unstimulated CD4+ T cells sorted from spleen or lymph node cells, collected before intestinal transplant. Receptors were obtained from a human donor who received an intestinal transplant. Each CDR3 is given without its conserved first and last residue.

>TRBV2|TRBJ1-4
ASSSTASTNEKLF
>TRBV7-5|TRBJ1-1
ARSLSGRGSEAF
>TRBV5-6|TRBJ2-7
ASSDRAWDYEQY
>TRBV25-1|TRBJ2-2
ASSELGQNTGELF
>TRBV30|TRBJ1-2
AWSGARGRDLYGYT
>TRBV7-2|TRBJ1-1
ASSSVTYTEAF
>TRBV20-1|TRBJ2-3
SASEDTQY
>TRBV6-1|TRBJ2-7
ASSEFPREFRTYEQY
>TRBV7-2|TRBJ1-2
ASTTILGGGYT
>TRBV18|TRBJ1-1
ASSPRTGKAKTEAF
>TRBV2|TRBJ2-1
ASRDGNGGRLAEQF
>TRBV9|TRBJ2-3
ASSASGLGDTQY
>TRBV30|TRBJ1-2
ALGQANYGYT
>TRBV7-2|TRBJ2-1
ASSLWGQGYNEQF
>TRBV4-2|TRBJ2-1
ASSPIAGGPYNEQF
>TRBV18|TRBJ2-7
ASSRETGGYEQY
>TRBV10-3|TRBJ2-7
AISEWQGVPYEQY
>TRBV19|TRBJ2-7
ASSIVRGRPYEQY
>TRBV30|TRBJ2-7
AWSRSAGGSYEQY
>TRBV19|TRBJ2-3
ASISGRAGDTQY
>TRBV2|TRBJ2-5
AIRGLAQETQY
>TRBV7-9|TRBJ2-5
ASSYQETQY
>TRBV5-5|TRBJ2-2
ASSERSLGTTAGELF
>TRBV28|TRBJ2-7
ASRRGGTGYEQY
>TRBV5-1|TRBJ2-3
ASSSGATDTQY
>TRBV6-6|TRBJ1-5
ASTPGTASGPQH
>TRBV2|TRBJ2-7
ASSLRTGAYEQY
>TRBV28|TRBJ2-1
ASSLLVNEQF
>TRBV7-8|TRBJ2-1
ASSLLAGDEQF
>TRBV6-5|TRBJ1-2
ASSPGQALYGYT
>TRBV28|TRBJ2-1
ASSKGRLAGSAYNEQF
>TRBV9|TRBJ2-3
ASSERGAGDTQY
>TRBV7-6|TRBJ1-1
ASSLKLRASLMNTEAF
>TRBV18|TRBJ1-1
ASSPQGNTEAF
>TRBV5-1|TRBJ2-7
ASSAGREQY
>TRBV6-5|TRBJ1-2
ASSYSTGNYGYT
>TRBV27|TRBJ2-3
ASSIGGTDTQY
>TRBV25-1|TRBJ1-2
ASSEAGGGGYT
>TRBV6-6|TRBJ2-1
ASSYSSPLNEQF
>TRBV5-1|TRBJ2-3
ASRGPEDTQY
>TRBV7-8|TRBJ1-3
ASSLSGQGARNTIY
>TRBV6-1|TRBJ2-3
ASSDGGSGADTQY
>TRBV10-3|TRBJ2-3
AFSGTSGDTQY
>TRBV10-2|TRBJ2-3
ASSVLRDTQY
>TRBV29-1|TRBJ1-1
SVEDQGQGTEAF
>TRBV5-4|TRBJ2-3
ASSLGGGAGGGDTQY
>TRBV27|TRBJ1-6
ASSSDRVGSPLH
>TRBV6-4|TRBJ2-6
ASSASGGATGANVLT
>TRBV6-8|TRBJ2-1
ASSYYRLAGQPADEQF
>TRBV5-1|TRBJ2-2
ASSRTGGSDAGELF
>TRBV2|TRBJ2-1
ASSATNEQF
>TRBV9|TRBJ2-3
ASSATGADTQY
>TRBV30|TRBJ2-3
AWSVSGAPDTQY
>TRBV7-9|TRBJ1-5
ASSFGQSNQPQH